This T cell receptor beta chain emerged from a study of control samples from healthy donors and cancer patients (TCRdb year 2020). Receptor amplification or capture employed the immunoSEQ multiplex PCR assay. Here the immuneACCESS table is served through TCRdb, limited to in-frame sequences with V and J called. Missing clones are a known gap in these copies; in checked studies unresolved V genes cover under half, and the rest lacks a known reason. This sample holds approximately 82,000 clones; more than 70% were observed only once. The ten largest clones add up to 15% to 25% of the sample. This clone was counted a few times. It has no known antigen specificity. Base qualities are not at hand, and no much larger clone is one base apart. CDR1 and CDR2 (LNHDA, SQIVND) derive from the germline V gene (reference sequence). CDR3 length: 15 amino acids, cysteine to phenylalanine. Just the 45-base CDR3 DNA is kept, in frame starting at base 1. V sheds 4 bases and J sheds 7 bases, leaving 19 bases between their ends.

The chain joins TRBV19 to TRBJ1-2; perhaps TRBD1 is the D gene, with 6 bases matching. The source material was blood. The TCR sequence derives from a man aged 50 to 59 in good health. The DNA sequence is TGTGCCAGTAGTAGTGATTGGGCAGGGGACGTTGGCTACACCTTC. The encoded protein is CASSSDWAGDVGYTF. Extended through the reference TRBV19 and TRBJ1-2 proteins, this CDR3 yields the full variable domain: DGGITQSPKYLFRKEGQNVTLSCEQNLNHDAMYWYRQDPGQGLRLIYYSQIVNDFQKGDIAEGYSVSREKKESFPLTVTSAQKNPTAFYLCASSSDWAGDVGYTFGSGTRLTVV.